This entry features one T cell receptor beta chain sequence. Its antigen is not identified. Just one base apart from a much larger clone, this may be a read error. The authors isolated PBMCs from 9.5 to 10 ml of fresh peripheral blood. This CDR3 is built from 15 residues. Losses at the gene ends were 10 bases for V and 11 bases for J; bases not matched to a gene: 17. Germline CDR1 reads ENHRY; CDR2 reads SYGVKD. This specimen comes from a study of Graves' ophthalmopathy and Graves' hyperthyroidism. The study's findings and limits: Separation of ophthalmopathy from stable hyperthyroidism was achieved by a 13-signature model, at roughly 90% sensitivity and just over 80% specificity.

The TCR beta CDR3 regions underwent amplification from RNA transcripts. An initial RT-PCR round employing HTBI primers preceded a second-round multiplex PCR. TCRdb used MiXCR to reprocess the multiplex PCR reads, holding one entry per CDR3 protein. The table includes more than 550,000 distinct CDR3 sequences, under 50% detected once. Sequencing was performed on peripheral blood. The clonotype originates from an adult man with Graves' ophthalmopathy. V usage is TRBV10-3 and J usage is TRBJ1-6; 7 nucleotides align to TRBD1. This CDR3 reads CASRSRDSSGTPLHF. DNA for the CDR3: TGTGCCAGCAGGTCCCGGGACAGTTCTGGGACACCCCTCCACTTT.